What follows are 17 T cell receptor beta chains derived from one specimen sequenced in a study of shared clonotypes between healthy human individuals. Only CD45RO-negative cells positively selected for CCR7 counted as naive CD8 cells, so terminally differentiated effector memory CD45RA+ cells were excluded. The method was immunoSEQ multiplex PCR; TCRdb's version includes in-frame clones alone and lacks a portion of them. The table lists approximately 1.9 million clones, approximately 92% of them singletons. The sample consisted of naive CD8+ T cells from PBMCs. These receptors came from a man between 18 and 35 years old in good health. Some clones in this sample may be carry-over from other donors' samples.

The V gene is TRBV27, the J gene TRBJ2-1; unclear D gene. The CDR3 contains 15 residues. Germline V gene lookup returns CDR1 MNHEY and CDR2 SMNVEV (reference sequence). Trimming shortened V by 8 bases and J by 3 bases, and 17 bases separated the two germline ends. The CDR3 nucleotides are TGTGCCAGCTCCTCCCGGGCTATAAACTACAATGAGCAGTTCTTC. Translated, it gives CASSSRAINYNEQFF.

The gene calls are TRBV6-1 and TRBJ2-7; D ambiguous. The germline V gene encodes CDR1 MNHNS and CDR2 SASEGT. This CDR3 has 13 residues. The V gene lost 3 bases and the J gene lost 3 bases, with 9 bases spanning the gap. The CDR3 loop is CASSEANSYEQYF. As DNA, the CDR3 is TGTGCCAGCAGTGAGGCGAACAGCTACGAGCAGTACTTC.

CDR3 DNA sequence: TGTGCCAGCAGTTTATTTTCCGGGGGGAGGGATCAGCCCCAGCATTTT. This sequence encodes CASSLFSGGRDQPQHF. The V and J genes are TRBV28 and TRBJ1-5; possibly TRBD1 for D (5 bases). This CDR3 has 16 residues. Looked up from germline, CDR1 is MDHEN and CDR2 is SYDVKM. Trimming took 1 base from V and 5 from J, leaving 15 bases between them.

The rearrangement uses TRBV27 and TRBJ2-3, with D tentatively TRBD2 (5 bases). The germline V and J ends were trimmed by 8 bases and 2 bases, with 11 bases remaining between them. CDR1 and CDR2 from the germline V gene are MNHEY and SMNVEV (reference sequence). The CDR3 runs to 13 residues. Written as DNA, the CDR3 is TGTGCCAGCTCCGTAGCGATCACAGATACGCAGTATTTT. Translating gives CASSVAITDTQYF.

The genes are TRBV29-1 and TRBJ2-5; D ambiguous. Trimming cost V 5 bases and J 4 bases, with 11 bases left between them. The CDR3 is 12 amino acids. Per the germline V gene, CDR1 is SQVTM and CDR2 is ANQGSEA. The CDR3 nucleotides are TGCAGCGTTCTAACCCTGCCAGAGACCCAGTACTTC. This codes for CSVLTLPETQYF.

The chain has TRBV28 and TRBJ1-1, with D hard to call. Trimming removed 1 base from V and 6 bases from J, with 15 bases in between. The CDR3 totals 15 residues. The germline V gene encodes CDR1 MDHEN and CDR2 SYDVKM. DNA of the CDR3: TGTGCCAGCAGTTTATTGTTGGGGAAGGCCGCTGAAGCTTTCTTT. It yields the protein CASSLLLGKAAEAFF.

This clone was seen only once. CDR3 DNA sequence: TGCGCCAGCAGCCAATACAGGATATCTAGCACAGATACGCAGTATTTT. This sequence encodes CASSQYRISSTDTQYF. The chain has TRBV4-1 and TRBJ2-3, with D tentatively TRBD1 (5 bases). Germline V gene lookup returns CDR1 MGHRA and CDR2 YSYEKL. V lost 2 bases and J lost 0, with 12 bases in between. The CDR3 runs to 16 residues.

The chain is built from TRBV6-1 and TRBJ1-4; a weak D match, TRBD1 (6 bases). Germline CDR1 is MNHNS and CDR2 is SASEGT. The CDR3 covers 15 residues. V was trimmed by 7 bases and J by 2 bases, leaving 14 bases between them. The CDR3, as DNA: TGTGCCAGCATTGTCCTCAGGGGTACTAATGAAAAACTGTTTTTT. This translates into CASIVLRGTNEKLFF.

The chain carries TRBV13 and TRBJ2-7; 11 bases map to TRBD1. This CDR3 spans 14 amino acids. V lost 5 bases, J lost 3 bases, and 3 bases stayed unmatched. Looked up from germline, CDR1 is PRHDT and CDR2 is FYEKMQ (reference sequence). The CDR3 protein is CASSPGTGGYEQYF. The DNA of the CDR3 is TGTGCCAGCAGCCCTGGGACAGGGGGCTACGAGCAGTACTTC.

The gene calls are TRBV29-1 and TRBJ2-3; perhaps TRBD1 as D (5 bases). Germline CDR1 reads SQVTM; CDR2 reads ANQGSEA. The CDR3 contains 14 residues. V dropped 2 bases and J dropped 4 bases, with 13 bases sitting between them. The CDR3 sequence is CSVERGKGADTQYF. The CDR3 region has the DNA TGCAGCGTTGAAAGGGGCAAAGGCGCAGATACGCAGTATTTT.

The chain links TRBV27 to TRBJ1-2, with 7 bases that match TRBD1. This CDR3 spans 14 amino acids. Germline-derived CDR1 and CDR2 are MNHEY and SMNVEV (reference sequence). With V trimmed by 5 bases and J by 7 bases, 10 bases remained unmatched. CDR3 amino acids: CASSNRDSKSGYTF. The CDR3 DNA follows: TGTGCCAGCAGTAACCGGGACAGCAAAAGTGGCTACACCTTC.

This CDR3 is CASSLTSESGELFF. The CDR3 region has the DNA TGTGCCAGCAGTTTAACTAGCGAGTCCGGGGAGCTGTTTTTT. The chain uses TRBV28 and TRBJ2-2; TRBD2 matches 7 bases. Per germline, CDR1 MDHEN and CDR2 SYDVKM. This CDR3 is built from 14 residues. V lost 2 bases, J lost 6 bases, and 3 bases stayed unmatched.

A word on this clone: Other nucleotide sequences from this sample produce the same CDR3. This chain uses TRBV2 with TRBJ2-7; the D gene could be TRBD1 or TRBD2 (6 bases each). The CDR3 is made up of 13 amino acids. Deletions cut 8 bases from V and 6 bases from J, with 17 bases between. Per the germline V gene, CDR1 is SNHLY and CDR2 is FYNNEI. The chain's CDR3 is CASWGGGGSEQYF. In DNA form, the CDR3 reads TGTGCCAGCTGGGGCGGAGGGGGTAGCGAGCAGTACTTC.

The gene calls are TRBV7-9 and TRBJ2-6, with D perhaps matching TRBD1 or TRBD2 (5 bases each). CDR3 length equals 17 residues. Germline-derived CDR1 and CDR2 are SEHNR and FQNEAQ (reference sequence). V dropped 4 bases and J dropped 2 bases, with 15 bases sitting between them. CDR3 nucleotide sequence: TGTGCCAGCAGCTCCGGGACGGCGGCGGCTGGGGCCAACGTCCTGACTTTC. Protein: CASSSGTAAAGANVLTF. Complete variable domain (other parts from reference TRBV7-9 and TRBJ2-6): DTGVSQNPRHKITKRGQNVTFRCDPISEHNRLYWYRQTLGQGPEFLTYFQNEAQLEKSRLLSDRFSAERPKGSFSTLEIQRTEQGDSAMYLCASSSGTAAAGANVLTFGAGSRLTVL.

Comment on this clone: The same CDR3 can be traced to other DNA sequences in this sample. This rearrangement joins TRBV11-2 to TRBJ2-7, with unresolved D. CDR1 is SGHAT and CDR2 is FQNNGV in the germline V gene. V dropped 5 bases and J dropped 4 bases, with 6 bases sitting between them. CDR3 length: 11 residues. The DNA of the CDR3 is TGTGCCAGCAGCCCTCATTACGAGCAGTACTTC. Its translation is CASSPHYEQYF.

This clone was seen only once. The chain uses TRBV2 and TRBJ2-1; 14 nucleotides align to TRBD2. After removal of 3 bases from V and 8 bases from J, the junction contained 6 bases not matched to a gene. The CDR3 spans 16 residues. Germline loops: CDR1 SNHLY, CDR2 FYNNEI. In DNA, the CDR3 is TGTGCCAGCAGTGAGGCGACTAGCGGGAGGGTGTATGAGCAGTTCTTC. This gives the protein CASSEATSGRVYEQFF.

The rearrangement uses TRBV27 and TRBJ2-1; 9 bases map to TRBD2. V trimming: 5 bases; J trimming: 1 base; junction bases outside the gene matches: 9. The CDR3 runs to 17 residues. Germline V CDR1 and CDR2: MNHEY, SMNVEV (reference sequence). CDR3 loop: CASSTTGLASSYNEQFF. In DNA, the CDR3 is TGTGCCAGCAGTACAACGGGACTAGCATCTTCCTACAATGAGCAGTTCTTC.